This T cell receptor (beta chain) was sequenced during a study of T cells in Graves' hyperthyroidism and ophthalmopathy. V lost 5 bases and J lost 2; bases outside the gene matches: 10. Germline V gene data show CDR1 as MNHEY and CDR2 as SMNVEV (reference sequence). This CDR3 has 16 amino acids. Using RNA transcripts as the source, TCR beta CDR3 regions were amplified. The study used the HTBI primer set for a first-round RT-PCR of the TCR CDR3. TCRdb analysed the multiplex PCR reads with MiXCR anew, one entry per CDR3 protein. The sample consists of some 500,000 distinct CDR3 sequences, 15% to 20% of them appearing once. This clonotype came up many times.

The sample consisted of blood. The clonotype comes from a woman under 40 with Graves' ophthalmopathy. The J gene is TRBJ2-3, the V gene TRBV27, with 7 bases matching TRBD1. The CDR3 DNA follows: TGTGCCAGCAGTCCATTCACAGGGGCTGACACAGATACGCAGTATTTT. It yields the protein CASSPFTGADTDTQYF.